The 32 T cell receptor beta chains below all came from one sample that was sequenced in a study of blood T cells in healthy people across ages. The use of a sample-barcoded 5' primer and a J-beta primer mix characterized a second PCR of roughly 6 to 11 cycles. TCRdb re-derived calls from the 5' RACE reads in MiXCR, one entry per CDR3 protein. The data show 1.5 million to 2 million distinct CDR3 sequences, roughly 43% seen once. Sequences were obtained from blood. The receptors here all came from a human donor in good health.

The rearrangement links TRBV15 to TRBJ2-1; the D gene is possibly TRBD2 (5 bases). The CDR3 extends over 16 amino acids. Germline loops: CDR1 LNHNV, CDR2 YYDKDF (reference sequence). V lost 4 bases and J 7 bases, leaving 20 bases between the germline ends. The CDR3 here is CATSKNDYPGYNEQFF. Here the CDR3 DNA reads TGTGCCACCAGCAAAAACGACTATCCAGGTTATAATGAGCAGTTCTTC.

This clonotype was seen only a few times. The chain is built from TRBV11-1 and TRBJ2-7, with a possible D match to TRBD2 (6 bases). The V end was cut by 5 bases, the J end by 7 bases, with 21 bases between. This CDR3 is 15 amino acids long. CDR1 SGHAT and CDR2 FQDESV come from the germline V gene (reference sequence). The CDR3 region is CASSRDGRGLAEQYF. As DNA, the CDR3 is TGTGCCAGCAGCCGTGATGGACGGGGACTTGCGGAGCAGTACTTC. Full variable domain (rest looked up from reference TRBV11-1 and TRBJ2-7): EAEVAQSPRYKITEKSQAVAFWCDPISGHATLYWYRQILGQGPELLVQFQDESVVDDSQLPKDRFSAERLKGVDSTLKIQPAELGDSAMYLCASSRDGRGLAEQYFGPGTRLTVT.

The V and J genes are TRBV7-2 and TRBJ1-3, with D unresolved. Trimming took 5 bases from V and 7 from J, leaving 15 bases between them. Germline V CDR1 and CDR2: SGHTA, FQGNSA. The CDR3 is 14 amino acids. CDR3 nucleotide sequence: TGTGCCAGCAGCCCGGACCCACTTCCTAACACCATATATTTT. It translates to CASSPDPLPNTIYF.

This clonotype was counted a few times. This chain connects TRBV9 to TRBJ1-2; maybe TRBD1 (6 bases). The ends were cut back, 0 bases at V and 7 bases at J, with 16 bases in the middle. There are 15 residues in the CDR3. Germline V gene lookup returns CDR1 SGDLS and CDR2 YYNGEE. This chain's CDR3 is CASSVAGGGVRGYTF. CDR3 nucleotide sequence: TGTGCCAGCAGCGTAGCCGGGGGCGGAGTGCGTGGCTACACCTTC.

The gene calls are TRBV28 and TRBJ2-7, with no clear D. Trimming removed 1 base at V and 5 bases at J, with 6 bases between. CDR1 MDHEN and CDR2 SYDVKM come from the germline V gene. This CDR3 comprises 12 residues. CDR3 bases: TGTGCCAGCAGTTTATTTCAGAACGAGCAGTACTTC. Encoded protein: CASSLFQNEQYF.

This clonotype has a handful of counts. J is TRBJ1-2 and V is TRBV7-2; 9 bases line up with TRBD1. This CDR3 spans 15 amino acids. V trimming: 6 bases; J trimming: 0 bases; junction bases outside the gene matches: 5. From germline, CDR1 is SGHTA and CDR2 FQGNSA. In DNA form, the CDR3 reads TGTGCCAGCAGTCCGACAGGGGGGCCTAACTATGGCTACACCTTC. Protein product: CASSPTGGPNYGYTF.

The V call is TRBV13, the J call TRBJ2-5; 7 nucleotides agree with TRBD1. The trim removed 6 bases at V and 3 bases at J, leaving 10 bases unmatched. Germline V CDR1 and CDR2: PRHDT, FYEKMQ (reference sequence). This CDR3 is built from 15 residues. The CDR3 sequence: CASRPQGDREETQYF. As DNA, the CDR3 is TGTGCCAGCAGACCCCAAGGAGACAGGGAAGAGACCCAGTACTTC.

This clonotype was picked up many times. This sequence joins TRBV29-1 and TRBJ1-2, with D maybe TRBD1 (6 bases). V was cut by 8 bases and J by 4 bases, with 20 bases left in between. The CDR3 has 14 residues. Germline CDR1 reads SQVTM; CDR2 reads ANQGSEA. The CDR3 sequence is CSFPPPQGGYGYTF. The CDR3 DNA sequence: TGCAGCTTTCCCCCCCCACAGGGCGGCTATGGCTACACCTTC.

The rearrangement uses TRBV29-1 and TRBJ1-1; TRBD1 matches at 8 bases. V shed 5 bases and J 3 bases; nucleotides not matched to a gene: 5. The CDR3 is made up of 13 amino acids. CDR1 is SQVTM and CDR2 is ANQGSEA in the germline V gene. CDR3 nucleotides: TGCAGCGTTTCAGGGGGCGTCGACACTGAAGCTTTCTTT. Its protein is CSVSGGVDTEAFF.

V and J are TRBV7-2 and TRBJ2-1, with D unclear. The CDR3 spans 12 residues. The germline CDR1 and CDR2 sequences are SGHTA and FQGNSA. Trimming took 5 bases from V and 6 from J, leaving 8 bases between them. DNA for the CDR3: TGTGCCAGCAGCATACGAGGCAATGAGCAGTTCTTC. It encodes CASSIRGNEQFF.

V gene TRBV7-2 combines with J gene TRBJ2-5, with D possibly TRBD1 on 6 matching bases. Trimming cost V 1 base and J 4 bases, with 10 bases left between them. The CDR3 is 14 residues long. Germline CDR1 is SGHTA and CDR2 is FQGNSA. The CDR3 DNA reads TGTGCCAGCAGCTTAGGGAACAGGGCAGAGACCCAGTACTTC. This gives the protein CASSLGNRAETQYF.

This clonotype was observed a handful of times. The V and J genes are TRBV12-3 or TRBV12-4 and TRBJ1-4; 8 bases are a match to TRBD1. V shed 6 bases and J 3 bases; nucleotides not matched to a gene: 18. The CDR3 is made up of 19 amino acids. The CDR3 protein is CASSLEGQGRWFANEKLFF. The DNA of the CDR3 is TGTGCCAGCAGCTTGGAAGGACAGGGCAGATGGTTTGCTAATGAAAAACTGTTTTTT.

This clonotype came up a few times. J is TRBJ2-3 and V is TRBV29-1, with 9 bases fitting TRBD2. Germline CDR1 reads SQVTM; CDR2 reads ANQGSEA. Trimming at V came to 4 bases and at J to 0 bases, leaving 11 bases not matched to a gene. There are 17 residues in the CDR3. CDR3 DNA sequence: TGCAGCGTTGTGAAGCGGGGGGTCCTACCTAGCACAGATACGCAGTATTTT. Encoded protein: CSVVKRGVLPSTDTQYF.

This clonotype was seen a few times. The chain employs TRBV15 and TRBJ2-3; D remains unclear. The CDR3 has 12 amino acids. Per germline, CDR1 LNHNV and CDR2 YYDKDF (reference sequence). The V end was cut by 3 bases, the J end by 2 bases, with 3 bases between. The CDR3 DNA is TGTGCCACCAGCAGGATCACAGATACGCAGTATTTT. Translating it yields CATSRITDTQYF.

The chain recombines TRBV15 with TRBJ1-4, with D possibly being TRBD1 (6 bases). Per the germline V gene, CDR1 is LNHNV and CDR2 is YYDKDF (reference sequence). Trimming removed 3 bases at V and 5 bases at J, with 13 bases between. The CDR3 runs 15 residues. For the CDR3, the DNA is TGTGCCACCAGCAGCCCGTCAAGGGGGAATGAAAAACTGTTTTTT. Protein sequence: CATSSPSRGNEKLFF.

This clonotype has a handful of counts. J is TRBJ1-1 and V is TRBV29-1; D gene ambiguous. CDR1 and CDR2 from the germline V gene are SQVTM and ANQGSEA. Trimming took off 5 bases at V and 6 bases at J, with 7 bases between the two ends. The CDR3 runs 10 residues. In nucleotides, the CDR3 is TGCAGCGTTCTCCACGCTGAAGCTTTCTTT. Translation gives CSVLHAEAFF.

This clonotype has just a few counts. The rearrangement joins TRBV12-3 or TRBV12-4 to TRBJ2-3; no clear D gene. V dropped 1 base and J dropped 0 bases, with 14 bases sitting between them. The CDR3 contains 17 residues. CDR3 nucleotides: TGTGCCAGCAGTTTAGTTTCCTTGGACGTTAGCACAGATACGCAGTATTTT. Encoded protein: CASSLVSLDVSTDTQYF.

Notes on this clonotype: Compared with germline, one end of the junction differs, possibly owing to a read error. The J gene is TRBJ2-1, the V gene TRBV7-2, with D possibly matching TRBD1 (5 bases). Germline V CDR1 and CDR2: SGHTA, FQGNSA. The CDR3 is 13 residues long. CDR3 coding DNA: TGTGCCGGCAGACAGAGCTCCTACAATGAGCAGTTCTTC. It yields the protein CAGRQSSYNEQFF.

This clonotype appeared once. This rearrangement joins TRBV7-6 to TRBJ2-7; 11 bases align to TRBD2. Germline lookup yields CDR1 SGHVS and CDR2 FNYEAQ. Trimming took 1 base from V and 3 from J; bases not matched to a gene: 5. The CDR3 is 16 residues long. The DNA for the CDR3 is TGTGCCAGCAGCTTAGTTGCTAGCGGGGGGCTCTACGAGCAGTACTTC. It translates to CASSLVASGGLYEQYF.

The chain has TRBV13 and TRBJ2-4; perhaps TRBD1 as D (5 bases). The CDR3 extends over 16 amino acids. V lost 2 bases and J 13 bases, leaving 24 bases between the germline ends. The germline gives CDR1 PRHDT, CDR2 FYEKMQ (reference sequence). CDR3 in DNA: TGTGCCAGCAGCTTACCGTCGTCAGGGTCAAAAACGGAGCAGTACTTC. As protein: CASSLPSSGSKTEQYF.

The chain carries TRBV7-8 and TRBJ2-5, with D possibly being TRBD1 (6 bases). With 3 bases removed from V and 8 bases from J, the gap between germline ends came to 10 bases. There are 12 residues in the CDR3. The germline gives CDR1 SGHVS, CDR2 FQNEAQ. The CDR3 reads CASSLRTATQYF. For the CDR3, the DNA is TGTGCCAGCAGCTTGAGGACAGCTACCCAGTACTTC.

This clonotype was seen only a few times. CDR3 protein: CSPMDGSAETQYF. The CDR3 DNA is TGCAGTCCCATGGACGGGTCCGCGGAGACCCAGTACTTC. The rearrangement uses TRBV20-1 and TRBJ2-7; no clear D. The J call is doubtful: the DNA matches TRBJ2-5 better. The CDR3 is 13 amino acids. In germline, CDR1 is DFQATT, CDR2 SNEGSKA (reference sequence).

This chain uses TRBV3-1 with TRBJ2-1, with D possibly being TRBD1 (6 bases). Trimming stripped 8 bases from V and 5 bases from J, with 13 bases between. This CDR3 is 13 amino acids long. The germline CDR1 and CDR2 sequences are LGHDT and YNNKEL (reference sequence). The CDR3 region has the DNA TGTGCCAGCTATTCTGCAGGGGACAATGAGCAGTTCTTC. Translation: CASYSAGDNEQFF.

This clonotype was counted a few times. This chain joins TRBV5-6 and TRBJ2-1; D remains unclear. CDR1 and CDR2 from the germline V gene are SGHDT and YYEEEE. CDR3 length equals 13 residues. V lost 2 bases, J lost 11 bases, and 14 bases lay in between. The CDR3: CASSFKEITQQFF. The CDR3 region has the DNA TGTGCCAGCAGCTTTAAGGAGATCACTCAGCAGTTCTTC.

This clonotype has a handful of counts. The gene calls are TRBV5-1 and TRBJ2-2, with 9 nucleotides matching TRBD1. This CDR3 spans 14 amino acids. Trimming took 4 bases from V and 3 from J; bases not matched to a gene: 1. Germline V gene sequence: CDR1 SGHRS, CDR2 YFSETQ. The CDR3 region is CASSHRGHTGELFF. Written as DNA, the CDR3 is TGCGCCAGCAGCCACAGGGGGCACACCGGGGAGCTGTTTTTT.

The chain has TRBV5-5 and TRBJ1-2; no firm D call. This CDR3 has 13 residues. With 1 base removed from V and 8 bases from J, the gap between germline ends came to 12 bases. The germline CDR1 and CDR2 sequences are SGHKS and YYEKEE (reference sequence). For the CDR3, the DNA is TGTGCCAGCAGCTTGAGGCTGAACTGGGGCTACACCTTC. Its translation is CASSLRLNWGYTF.

The chain combines TRBV6-1 with TRBJ1-5, with D possibly matching TRBD1 (6 bases). CDR3 size: 17 residues. Germline V gene lookup returns CDR1 MNHNS and CDR2 SASEGT. The V gene lost 2 bases and the J gene lost 3 bases, with 17 bases spanning the gap. This chain's CDR3 is CASSEIRADRLNQPQHF. CDR3 sequence (DNA): TGTGCCAGCAGTGAAATTCGGGCAGACAGGCTCAATCAGCCCCAGCATTTT.

The chain has TRBV5-4 and TRBJ2-4; 7 bases align to TRBD1. The CDR3 spans 14 residues. Germline loops: CDR1 SGHNT, CDR2 YYREEE (reference sequence). J was trimmed by 3 bases and V by 4 bases; bases with no gene match: 4. Written as DNA, the CDR3 is TGTGCCAGCAGCCCCCGGGACAGCAAAAACATTCAGTACTTC. Translating it yields CASSPRDSKNIQYF.

The sample holds one count of this clonotype. The chain couples TRBV10-3 to TRBJ1-1; the D gene is possibly TRBD1 (5 bases). Trimming took off 3 bases at V and 4 bases at J, with 15 bases between the two ends. The length of the CDR3 is 15 residues. The germline CDR1 and CDR2 sequences are ENHRY and SYGVKD. The CDR3 loop reads CAISDPQEGATEAFF. For the CDR3, the DNA is TGTGCCATCAGTGACCCACAGGAAGGGGCCACTGAAGCTTTCTTT.

The chain uses TRBV30 and TRBJ1-6, with a weak D call TRBD1 (5 bases). This CDR3 is built from 12 residues. The V gene lost 3 bases and the J gene lost 12 bases, with 12 bases spanning the gap. From germline, CDR1 is GTSNPN and CDR2 SVGIG (reference sequence). The CDR3: CAWRRDRLPLHF. In DNA, the CDR3 is TGTGCCTGGAGGCGGGACCGCTTACCCCTCCACTTT.

V gene TRBV20-1 combines with J gene TRBJ2-1, with D possibly matching TRBD2 (6 bases). Trimming stripped 6 bases from V and 9 bases from J, with 21 bases between. This CDR3 spans 14 amino acids. Germline-derived CDR1 and CDR2 are DFQATT and SNEGSKA (reference sequence). CDR3 protein: CSAKTSRISGEQFF. In DNA form, the CDR3 reads TGCAGTGCAAAGACTAGTAGGATAAGTGGTGAGCAGTTCTTC.

This clonotype was seen more than once but under ten times. The rearrangement uses TRBV12-5 and TRBJ2-5, with D tentatively TRBD2 (5 bases). The DNA end is a closer match to TRBJ2-7, so the J assignment may be wrong. The CDR3 extends over 17 amino acids. Germline V lookup: CDR1 LGHNT, CDR2 FRNRAP. The CDR3 sequence: CASGWQRDVRGFDEQYF. DNA of the CDR3: TGTGCTAGTGGTTGGCAGAGGGATGTCCGGGGATTTGACGAGCAGTACTTC.